This TCR beta chain was identified during a study of blood T cell repertoires in COVID-19. The data were produced by immunoSEQ multiplex PCR, yet TCRdb's version contains in-frame clones alone and is incomplete. The sample holds fewer than 350,000 clones; around 90% are singletons and the top ten take about 3%. Assignments of participants to cohorts depended upon their own reported clinical history. J gave up 5 bases and V 2 bases, and 13 bases lay outside the gene matches. Germline loops: CDR1 KGHDR, CDR2 SFDVKD. The CDR3 contains 17 residues. The chain recombines TRBV24-1 with TRBJ1-1; TRBD1 matches at 7 bases. Material: PBMCs or T cells enriched from blood (not recorded which). The source is a man in his forties who had been exposed to COVID-19. The CDR3 loop is CATSDSTIRDRRTEAFF. The CDR3 DNA reads TGTGCCACCAGTGATTCGACCATCCGGGACAGAAGAACTGAAGCTTTCTTT.